The clone carrying this T cell receptor (beta chain) was seen many times. Its antigen is not identified. This entry comes from a study of T-cell reconstitution after alpha-beta-depleted transplantation in children. Study-wide results and limits: From surviving recipient T cells and thymic progenitors came the high day-60 TCRbeta diversity observed in some patients.

During its preparation, the TCRbeta library received unique molecular identifiers. From the PCR reads, TCRdb called clonotypes with MiXCR, one entry per CDR3 protein. Among around 370,000 distinct CDR3 sequences, around 15% were seen once, and the ten largest hold about 41%. V was trimmed by 2 bases and J by 3 bases, leaving 16 bases between them. Per germline, CDR1 MNHEY and CDR2 SVGAGI. The length of the CDR3 is 16 residues. Sequencing was performed on PBMCs, mostly from graft donor cells, taken 360 days after TCRalphabeta/CD19-depleted stem cell transplant. The chain recombines TRBV6-5 with TRBJ1-1; D gene uncertain. This TCR derives from a male patient between 2 and 15 years old who had a stem cell transplant for acute lymphoblastic leukemia, so the T cells may come from the graft donor. In DNA, the CDR3 is TGTGCCAGCAGTTACCTCGCGGCCCTTTCGCACACTGAAGCTTTCTTT. This encodes CASSYLAALSHTEAFF.